One and the same sample provided the 18 T cell receptor beta chains below, sequenced in a study of technical replicates of blood from a few donors. The assay was immunoSEQ multiplex PCR, and TCRdb's table has in-frame clones only and misses some. The sample gives approximately 50,000 clones, 94% of which show up once; approximately 0.2% is in the top ten. Sequencing input: T cells isolated from PBMCs. Source of these receptors: a human donor in good health.

The chain combines TRBV5-1 with TRBJ2-5, with a weak D call TRBD2 (5 bases). Germline CDR1 reads SGHRS; CDR2 reads YFSETQ. This CDR3 has 17 residues. V was cut by 0 bases and J by 1 base, with 16 bases left in between. This chain's CDR3 is CASSLAVRGSFQETQYF. The DNA of the CDR3 is TGCGCCAGCAGCTTGGCCGTTCGAGGGTCCTTCCAAGAGACCCAGTACTTC. Filled out from reference TRBV5-1 and TRBJ2-5, the complete variable domain reads KAGVTQTPRYLIKTRGQQVTLSCSPISGHRSVSWYQQTPGQGLQFLFEYFSETQRNKGNFPGRFSGRQFSNSRSEMNVSTLELGDSALYLCASSLAVRGSFQETQYFGPGTRLLVL.

The gene calls are TRBV5-1 and TRBJ2-3; 12 bases map to TRBD1. CDR3 length: 16 amino acids. Germline V gene data show CDR1 as SGHRS and CDR2 as YFSETQ. Trimming cost V 4 bases and J 2 bases; bases outside gene matches: 5. CDR3 sequence reads: CASSNGGQGATDTQYF. CDR3 DNA: TGCGCCAGCAGCAATGGGGGACAGGGGGCCACAGATACGCAGTATTTT.

The genes are TRBV5-1 and TRBJ2-1, with TRBD2 as a possible D gene (5 bases). Trimming removed 4 bases from V and 4 bases from J, with 15 bases in between. The V gene's germline CDR1 is SGHRS and CDR2 YFSETQ. This CDR3 is 15 amino acids long. Written as DNA, the CDR3 is TGCGCCAGCAGCCAAGAGAGCGGTCCATACAATGAGCAGTTCTTC. Translation gives CASSQESGPYNEQFF.

This clone was seen only once. V and J are TRBV5-6 and TRBJ2-3, with 8 nucleotides matching TRBD1. The CDR3 contains 14 residues. Germline V gives CDR1 SGHDT, CDR2 YYEEEE. V lost 5 bases to trimming and J lost 3 bases; unmatched junction nucleotides: 5. CDR3 sequence reads: CASRQGAGTDTQYF. In nucleotides, the CDR3 is TGTGCCAGCAGGCAGGGGGCCGGGACAGATACGCAGTATTTT.

The V call is TRBV9, the J call TRBJ2-1, with D possibly TRBD2 on 6 matching bases. The germline gives CDR1 SGDLS, CDR2 YYNGEE. This CDR3 is 16 amino acids long. V was cut by 0 bases and J by 0 bases, with 10 bases left in between. The CDR3 sequence: CASSVGLVSSYNEQFF. The DNA for the CDR3 is TGTGCCAGCAGCGTAGGACTAGTTTCCTCCTACAATGAGCAGTTCTTC.

This rearrangement joins TRBV14 to TRBJ1-2; 10 bases fit TRBD1. V gave up 1 base and J gave up 3 bases; unmatched junction bases: 14. The CDR3 sequence is 19 residues long. CDR1 is SGHDN and CDR2 is FVKESK in the germline V gene. DNA of the CDR3: TGTGCCAGCAGCCAAGTCAATCGGTCGACGGGACAGGGGTACTATGGCTACACCTTC. Translation gives CASSQVNRSTGQGYYGYTF.

The chain combines TRBV28 with TRBJ2-7; tentative D call: TRBD2 (6 bases). The CDR3 has 13 residues. Trimming left V 8 bases short and J 3 bases short, with 14 bases between. Germline loops: CDR1 MDHEN, CDR2 SYDVKM. The CDR3 reads CASEGAGSYEQYF. DNA of the CDR3: TGTGCCAGCGAAGGCGCGGGAAGCTACGAGCAGTACTTC.

This clone was recorded only once. CDR3 nucleotide sequence: TGCGCCAGCGCCCGAAGCGGCCAAGAGACCCAGTACTTC. Protein: CASARSGQETQYF. V usage is TRBV5-1 and J usage is TRBJ2-5, with D perhaps matching TRBD2 (5 bases). Germline V gene data show CDR1 as SGHRS and CDR2 as YFSETQ. This CDR3 spans 13 amino acids. Trimming stripped 7 bases from V and 1 base from J, with 11 bases between.

The V and J genes are TRBV28 and TRBJ1-2; weak D call: TRBD1 (6 bases). The CDR3 loop spans 14 amino acids. The V gene lost 5 bases and the J gene lost 6 bases, with 16 bases spanning the gap. The germline CDR1 and CDR2 sequences are MDHEN and SYDVKM. The CDR3 is CASSTSGERNGYTF. In DNA form, the CDR3 reads TGTGCCAGCAGTACATCAGGGGAGCGGAATGGCTACACCTTC.

The chain recombines TRBV15 with TRBJ1-5; maybe TRBD1 (6 bases). The germline V and J ends were trimmed by 4 bases and 4 bases, with 14 bases remaining between them. This CDR3 spans 15 amino acids. The germline gives CDR1 LNHNV, CDR2 YYDKDF (reference sequence). This CDR3 reads CATSKGDIQNQPQHF. In nucleotides, the CDR3 is TGTGCCACCAGCAAAGGGGACATTCAAAATCAGCCCCAGCATTTT.

The chain is built from TRBV6-6 and TRBJ2-7; 7 bases align to TRBD1. This CDR3 comprises 14 residues. The V segment lost 2 bases and the J segment 2 bases; nucleotides outside the gene matches: 3. CDR1 and CDR2 from the germline V gene are MNHNY and SVGAGI (reference sequence). The CDR3 DNA is TGTGCCAGCAGTTACCGGGACAGAACCTACGAGCAGTACTTC. This gives the protein CASSYRDRTYEQYF.

The rearrangement links TRBV5-6 to TRBJ1-4; unclear D gene. Trimming stripped 0 bases from V and 8 bases from J, with 5 bases between. CDR1 is SGHDT, CDR2 YYEEEE, per germline. The CDR3 is 12 amino acids. CDR3 sequence: CASSLGREKLFF. The DNA for the CDR3 is TGTGCCAGCAGCTTGGGGAGGGAAAAACTGTTTTTT.

V and J are TRBV28 and TRBJ2-5; D might be TRBD1 (6 bases). Trimming took 3 bases from V and 4 from J, leaving 12 bases between them. Germline assignment: CDR1 MDHEN and CDR2 SYDVKM. This CDR3 has 14 amino acids. The CDR3 loop is CASSFPGAGETQYF. The DNA of the CDR3 is TGTGCCAGCAGTTTTCCAGGGGCTGGAGAGACCCAGTACTTC.

The chain links TRBV5-6 to TRBJ2-3; 8 nucleotides agree with TRBD1. This CDR3 comprises 13 residues. Germline values: CDR1 SGHDT, CDR2 YYEEEE. V lost 5 bases, J lost 3 bases, and 2 bases stayed unmatched. In DNA, the CDR3 is TGTGCCAGCAGGAGGACAGGGACAGATACGCAGTATTTT. Protein sequence: CASRRTGTDTQYF.

V and J are TRBV6-5 and TRBJ1-2; D unclear. The length of the CDR3 is 13 residues. Germline V lookup: CDR1 MNHEY, CDR2 SVGAGI. The V gene lost 5 bases and the J gene lost 7 bases, with 14 bases spanning the gap. The CDR3 DNA follows: TGTGCCAGCAGTCCCCCAGAAGACTCTGGCTACACCTTC. Protein sequence: CASSPPEDSGYTF.

This rearrangement joins TRBV5-1 to TRBJ2-3; 7 positions agree with TRBD2. V lost 3 bases to trimming and J lost 1 base; unmatched junction nucleotides: 5. The CDR3 has 15 residues. CDR1 is SGHRS and CDR2 is YFSETQ in the germline V gene. This CDR3 reads CASSYIAGGTDTQYF. For the CDR3, the DNA is TGCGCCAGCAGCTACATCGCGGGGGGCACAGATACGCAGTATTTT. The whole variable domain, remainder taken from reference TRBV5-1 and TRBJ2-3, is KAGVTQTPRYLIKTRGQQVTLSCSPISGHRSVSWYQQTPGQGLQFLFEYFSETQRNKGNFPGRFSGRQFSNSRSEMNVSTLELGDSALYLCASSYIAGGTDTQYFGPGTRLTVL.

This chain joins TRBV7-6 and TRBJ2-3; 14 bases match TRBD2. Germline CDR1 reads SGHVS; CDR2 reads FNYEAQ. Trimming cost V 10 bases and J 1 base; bases outside gene matches: 7. The CDR3 is made up of 16 amino acids. This CDR3 reads CATTSGRGPGTDTQYF. The CDR3 nucleotides are TGTGCCACGACTAGCGGGAGGGGGCCCGGCACAGATACGCAGTATTTT.

This chain uses TRBV29-1 with TRBJ2-2; 11 bases map to TRBD1. V shed 4 bases, J shed 3 bases, and the junction held 7 bases outside the gene matches. Germline CDR1 reads SQVTM; CDR2 reads ANQGSEA. The CDR3 sequence is 16 residues long. This chain's CDR3 is CSVAAPGQGDTGELFF. The CDR3 nucleotides read TGCAGCGTTGCCGCACCGGGACAGGGGGACACCGGGGAGCTGTTTTTT.